This note documents a single T cell receptor (beta chain) sequence. Its antigen target is currently unknown. The record has no base qualities; no much larger clone is one base away. In total, roughly 670 healthy bone marrow donors made up the cohort. Cohort members were all nominally healthy when sampled, although unrecorded immune exposures were likely present. CMV serostatus was recorded as positive for about 310 and negative for about 50% of the 666 cohort members, whereas no CMV serostatus was recorded for the donor in question. Each donor provided a peripheral blood sample, and peripheral blood mononuclear cells were used for TCR beta sequencing. The Qiagen DNeasy Blood Extraction Kit was used to extract genomic DNA from the blood cell samples. This specimen belongs to a study of cytomegalovirus exposure and HLA in healthy donors (dated by TCRdb to about 2017). Notes on the research overall: In an earlier analysis of roughly 590 of the donors, 276 Gb of sequence data and about 110 million unique TCR beta sequences from 150 million to 200 million T cells were reported. Rather than using new phenotypic data, the later analysis identified candidate immune exposures from TCR beta sequences and from how often those sequences occurred across donors. An early release that covered about 600 HLA-typed donors contained approximately 320 gigabases of sequencing data and around 85 million unique TCR sequences. Genome-wide SNP genotypes for about 55% of the 666 donors were used in a later genetic analysis, which treated that subset as a discovery cohort. An earlier analysis of 587 of the donors used high-throughput TCR beta sequencing to judge whether each TCR beta V gene segment behaved as functional or pseudogenic. A separate validation cohort of about 110 different subjects was used in addition to the roughly 720-subject first cohort. About 5 DR-DQ haplotypes were handled as single units for association and clustering, since linkage in the cohort was strong. The genetic ancestry cluster associated with self-reported Caucasian donors included about four fifths of the roughly 400 genotyped donors. To predict cytomegalovirus infection status, the study combined high-throughput TCR immunosequencing, statistical association of individual TCRs with disease status, and machine learning. All discovery cohort repertoires had been generated on a single sequencing platform. In a later analysis, previously published TCR beta repertoires from hundreds of donors were re-analyzed and high-resolution HLA genotyping was added so that TCR occurrence patterns could be studied. Typing coverage differed by locus: A, B, C, DRB1 and DQB1 were typed in about 620-630 donors, DQA1 in 522, DPA1 in around 580, and DPB1 in around 440. The T cell repertoires of 666 subjects were profiled by immunosequencing and related to cytomegalovirus serostatus. Both class I and class II loci were covered by HLA typing, at four-digit resolution. Donor age, sex, ethnicity and CMV serostatus were collected together with the repertoire data. The aim of the study was to test whether cataloging public T cell receptors could identify signatures of past pathogen exposure. Among under 450 genotyped donors of the cohort, an average of 235,054 unique TCR beta nucleotide sequences were sequenced per donor, around 20% of them non-productive. The paper as a whole reports these results and caveats: In a later analysis, TCR association rates were found to vary across HLA loci, with the most associated TCRs seen for DRB1 alleles and the fewest for HLA-C alleles. In a later analysis, HLA-associated TCR beta chains were found to be more clonally expanded and to have lower generation probabilities than equally common non-associated chains. In an earlier analysis of around 500 of the donors, most TCR beta V segments appeared in productive rearrangements about 87% or about 30% of the time, broadly matching IMGT annotations. According to a later genetic analysis, donors in an Asian-associated ancestry cluster had fewer N-insertions in productive TCRs than the approximately 630-donor mean. A further reported finding was that TCR beta sequences accurately predicted the HLA-A and HLA-B alleles for most subjects in the first cohort. In this cohort, only TCR beta chains were sequenced, and detectable features were limited by the absence of alpha or paired-chain data. Some IMGT-functional V segments, including TRBV6-2 and TRBV6-3, could not be distinguished by the 87-base-pair reads and were therefore excluded. According to a later analysis, most CMV-associated TCR beta chains appeared to be HLA-restricted, and the HLA associations seemed to be driven largely by CMV exposure. Several of the top co-occurrence clusters appeared to be linked to parvovirus B19, influenza, CMV and Epstein-Barr virus, according to a later analysis. Correlated functional status among segregating V segments might be attributable to linkage disequilibrium, but an unknown experimental factor could not be ruled out. Across donors, most TCR sequences were observed very rarely, whereas some public TCRs were present in many individuals. At a false discovery rate of 0.05, a later analysis linked approximately 18,000 TCR beta sequences to specific HLA alleles. Fewer than 20 rarely observed V segments, including chromosome 9 orphons, were excluded from the earlier analysis of about 600 of the donors because counts were too low. When HLA alleles, especially DR and DQ, strongly co-occurred, attributing TCR associations to individual alleles was difficult. In vitro tests confirmed that three of the cytomegalovirus-associated TCR beta chains recognize cytomegalovirus antigens. The classifier was reported to diagnose cytomegalovirus status with high specificity and sensitivity in both the original and validation cohorts. In a later genetic analysis, a missense DCLRE1C variant was associated with V-gene and J-gene trimming of TCR beta chains, and the association was replicated in an independent cohort. Because HLA typing was unavailable for some donors at each locus, only the typed subset was used in association tests. Sequencing depth was assumed to be roughly uniform across donors in the presence/absence analyses, though that assumption may not hold. Immune exposure information for the cohort was limited to CMV serostatus. In the study, approximately 150 TCR beta chains were listed as associated with cytomegalovirus. The authors suggested that the approach could potentially be generalized to other disease states and immunological phenotypes. A group of highly shared sequence variants was considered likely to be a technical artifact of the sequencing pipeline.

The method behind the library was the immunoSEQ multiplex PCR assay. For the multiplex PCR, a mixture combining 60 forward primers for TCR Vbeta segments and 13 reverse primers for TCR Jbeta segments was used. The CDR3 region of rearranged TCR beta genes was amplified from genomic DNA with a multiplex PCR assay. On the Illumina HiSeq System, the amplified TCR beta libraries were sequenced as 87-base-pair reads. As for the authors' bioinformatics: A later analysis counted approximately 76 million unique TCR beta chains across the 666 repertoires, and some 11 million of these chains were shared by at least two donors. To remove PCR and sequencing errors, raw reads were error-corrected and collapsed into unique sequences using a nearest-neighbor algorithm that merged closely related sequences. Alignment of CDR3 sequences to IMGT reference sequences was used to assign V, D and J gene segments. Each retained sequence needed at least a six-nucleotide match to both a V gene segment and a J gene segment. A rearrangement counted as productive if the CDR3 had no stop codons and remained in frame with V and J, and every other rearrangement counted as non-productive. CDR3 was defined according to IMGT convention as the region running from the second conserved V-encoded cysteine to the conserved J-encoded phenylalanine. The earlier analysis of about 570 of the donors excluded any sequence lacking an unambiguous match to a single V gene segment. An earlier analysis of a few hundred of the donors classified V segments as functional when productive rearrangements were above 56.7% and as segregating when the standard deviation between donors was above 5%. To diagnose cytomegalovirus status from the catalog of TCR beta chain sequences, a statistical classification framework was built. A later analysis assigned V and J genes by comparing TCR nucleotide sequences with IMGT/GENE-DB human TR gene sequences. The TCRdist pipeline was used in a later analysis to assign CDR3 sequences and most-parsimonious VDJ recombination scenarios. A later analysis defined each TCR beta chain by its CDR3 amino acid sequence plus V-gene family, and excluded reads lacking a unique V-gene family. In a later analysis, approximately 590 highly shared, low-generation-probability nucleotide sequences were removed to address suspected cross-contamination and a sequencing artifact. In a later analysis, a clonal expansion index was calculated for each public chain from normalized within-repertoire ranks of inferred template counts. In a later analysis, generation probabilities were computed with a VDJ recombination model fitted to out-of-frame rearrangements, and the resulting probabilities were checked against IGoR. A later analysis scored TCR-TCR, TCR-HLA and TCR-CMV co-occurrence with hypergeometric tests, applying a repertoire-size bias correction to TCR pairs. A later analysis estimated false discovery rates by permuting HLA or CMV assignments 20 times. In a later analysis, co-occurring TCRs were grouped using DBSCAN, and TCRdist sequence similarity was added for clustering within HLA-allele-positive subsets. Co-occurrence clustering excluded repertoires with fewer than 30,000 or more than 120,000 public chains, plus five with anomalous nucleotide sharing. TCRdb took over this immuneACCESS table, retaining in-frame rearrangements with V and J assigned. Such tables are incomplete; in checked studies, under half of the missing clones stem from an unresolved V gene, and the remainder is unexplained. V and J calls and clone size are copied from that table; D and trimming were computed from the DNA. The sample table records over 85,000 clones; about 62% of these occur just once. The ten most abundant clones make up approximately 4.3% of the sample.

The CDR3 numbers 15 residues from cysteine through phenylalanine. The sequence is cut down to CDR3 DNA, 45 bases in frame from base 1. Between the V and J ends, shortened by 4 bases and 0 bases respectively, the junction contains 13 bases. CDR1 is given as SGHRS and CDR2 as YFSETQ, both from the germline V gene. The sequence came from a human donor in good health. Input material: PBMCs. The sequence links TRBV5-1 to TRBJ2-5; the D gene is possibly TRBD1, with 6 bases matching. The CDR3 is CASSTSGQNQETQYF. The nucleotide sequence reads as follows: TGCGCCAGCAGCACCTCGGGACAAAACCAAGAGACCCAGTACTTC.